The rows below give T cell receptor beta chains drawn from one sample of a study of T cells in Graves' hyperthyroidism and ophthalmopathy. MiXCR, applied by TCRdb to the multiplex PCR reads, yields one record per CDR3 protein. The sample records hundreds of thousands of distinct CDR3 sequences, roughly 25% being singletons. Sequenced input: blood. These receptors all come from a woman between 25 and 40 years old with Graves' ophthalmopathy. Both conserved end residues are part of each CDR3. Each record gives: D gene, clone size, V gene, J gene, CDR3 protein, CDR3 DNA. D genes are given only for firm matches. Where a row states a size, it is once, few, many or the class of an expanded clone; other rows omit it.

-,-,TRBV15,TRBJ2-7,CATSRRSYEQYF,TGTGCCACCAGCAGGAGATCCTACGAGCAGTACTTC
TRBD2,few,TRBV9,TRBJ2-3,CASSGIAGGTDTQYF,TGTGCCAGCAGCGGAATAGCGGGGGGGACAGATACGCAGTATTTT
-,-,TRBV30,TRBJ1-2,CAWSRESTGRTTNGYTF,TGTGCCTGGAGTCGGGAATCCACAGGGAGGACAACTAATGGCTACACCTTC
TRBD1,many,TRBV19,TRBJ1-2,CASTTTQQTGSNYGYTF,TGTGCCAGTACCACAACCCAACAGACAGGGTCTAACTATGGCTACACCTTC
TRBD1,many,TRBV6-5,TRBJ2-7,CASSSRDRVGGYEQYF,TGTGCCAGCAGTTCCCGGGACAGGGTTGGTGGCTACGAGCAGTACTTC
-,few,TRBV4-2,TRBJ1-2,CASSLEQADYGYTF,TGTGCCAGCAGCCTTGAGCAGGCTGACTATGGCTACACCTTC
-,-,TRBV28,TRBJ2-7,CASSFGGIGKYEQYF,TGTGCCAGCAGTTTCGGTGGGATAGGAAAATACGAGCAGTACTTC
-,-,TRBV12-3/TRBV12-4,TRBJ1-5,CASSLVGATGQPQHF,TGTGCCAGCAGTTTGGTTGGCGCCACGGGGCAGCCCCAGCATTTT
TRBD1,-,TRBV18,TRBJ1-5,CASSPTGQSPQPQHF,TGTGCCAGCTCACCCACGGGACAGAGCCCTCAGCCCCAGCATTTT
TRBD1,-,TRBV28,TRBJ2-7,CASRLSDRGRREQYF,TGTGCCAGCAGGCTCTCGGACAGGGGGCGCCGGGAGCAGTACTTC
-,many,TRBV20-1,TRBJ2-7,CSASLLSMDGPHYEQYF,TGCAGTGCTTCCCTTTTATCAATGGACGGACCCCACTACGAGCAGTACTTC
TRBD1,few,TRBV6-5,TRBJ1-5,CASSSRGQGSQPQHF,TGTGCCAGCAGTTCCAGAGGACAGGGATCGCAGCCCCAGCATTTT
-,many,TRBV6-5,TRBJ1-2,CASSFNVGEGGYGYTF,TGTGCCAGCAGTTTCAACGTAGGAGAAGGGGGATATGGCTACACCTTC
TRBD2,few,TRBV12-3/TRBV12-4,TRBJ2-5,CASRRTGGVKETQYF,TGTGCCAGCAGACGTACCGGGGGGGTAAAAGAGACCCAGTACTTC
-,many,TRBV7-3,TRBJ2-2,CASSLNSGQNTGELFF,TGTGCCAGCAGCTTGAACAGCGGGCAAAACACCGGGGAGCTGTTTTTT
TRBD1,-,TRBV12-5,TRBJ1-2,CASGLAGTDHYGYTF,TGTGCTAGTGGTTTGGCCGGGACAGACCACTATGGCTACACCTTC
TRBD2,few,TRBV10-1,TRBJ2-3,CASSTIAGGGTDTQYF,TGCGCCAGCAGTACTATAGCGGGGGGTGGCACAGATACGCAGTATTTT
-,few,TRBV14,TRBJ1-2,CASSQDRDLDYGYTF,TGTGCCAGCAGCCAAGACCGGGACTTGGACTATGGCTACACCTTC
-,many,TRBV18,TRBJ1-1,CASSPPGGNTEAFF,TGTGCCAGCTCACCACCGGGAGGAAACACTGAAGCTTTCTTT
-,many,TRBV19,TRBJ1-2,CASSGNRANYGYAF,TGTGCCAGTAGCGGTAACAGGGCAAACTATGGCTACGCCTTC
TRBD1,-,TRBV7-9,TRBJ2-5,CASSADRGRGETQYF,TGTGCCAGCAGCGCCGACAGGGGGCGAGGGGAGACCCAGTACTTC
-,many,TRBV2,TRBJ2-7,CASSGASYEQYF,TGTGCCAGCAGCGGGGCCAGCTACGAGCAGTACTTC
-,many,TRBV5-6,TRBJ2-5,CASSFMETKETQYF,TGTGCCAGCAGCTTCATGGAGACTAAAGAGACCCAGTACTTC
-,few,TRBV14,TRBJ2-7,CASSQPVGAGGFYEQYF,TGTGCCAGCAGCCAGCCGGTCGGGGCAGGGGGGTTCTACGAGCAGTACTTC
TRBD2,-,TRBV20-1,TRBJ2-5,CSARGLAVQETQYF,TGCAGTGCTAGAGGGCTAGCGGTCCAAGAGACCCAGTACTTC
TRBD1,-,TRBV28,TRBJ1-5,CASSSPDRVYNQPQHF,TGTGCCAGCAGTTCCCCCGACAGGGTATACAATCAGCCCCAGCATTTT
TRBD2,few,TRBV6-2/TRBV6-3,TRBJ2-2,CASSYSGLAGGPGTGELFF,TGTGCCAGCAGTTACTCGGGACTAGCGGGGGGGCCGGGCACCGGGGAGCTGTTTTTT
-,many,TRBV10-3,TRBJ2-2,CAISPGDSGELFF,TGTGCCATCAGCCCAGGGGATTCCGGGGAGCTGTTTTTT
-,-,TRBV2,TRBJ1-1,CARQNTEAFF,TGTGCCAGGCAGAACACTGAAGCTTTCTTT
-,-,TRBV12-3/TRBV12-4,TRBJ2-2,CASRPTAGTGELFF,TGTGCCAGCAGGCCGACGGCAGGCACCGGGGAGCTGTTTTTT
-,-,TRBV4-1,TRBJ2-7,CASSQDGGGTSDYEQYF,TGCGCCAGCAGCCAAGATGGGGGCGGGACCTCTGACTACGAGCAGTACTTC
-,-,TRBV6-1,TRBJ2-7,CASSEAWADYEQYF,TGTGCCAGCAGTGAAGCCTGGGCGGACTACGAGCAGTACTTC
TRBD1,few,TRBV6-2/TRBV6-3,TRBJ1-5,CASSRDRVGSNQPQHF,TGTGCCAGCAGTAGGGACAGGGTTGGTAGCAATCAGCCCCAGCATTTT